Listed here are 16 T cell receptor beta chains from one sample, sequenced in a study of blood T cell repertoires in COVID-19. Sequencing used immunoSEQ multiplex PCR; TCRdb keeps in-frame clones, though not all of them. This table has approximately 81,000 clones, approximately 89% appearing once. The sample was peripheral blood. These receptors came from a man aged 65 to 85 with active or convalescent COVID-19.

J is TRBJ1-2 and V is TRBV28; no firm D call. Trimming took 8 bases from V and 2 from J, leaving 9 bases between them. Looked up from germline, CDR1 is MDHEN and CDR2 is SYDVKM. The CDR3 has 12 amino acids. The CDR3 DNA reads TGTGCCAGCCACGAGTCGAACTATGGCTACACCTTC. Its protein product is CASHESNYGYTF.

In its sample, this clone was seen a few times. V usage is TRBV30 and J usage is TRBJ1-4; the match to TRBD1 covers 7 bases. The CDR3 has 13 residues. J was trimmed by 4 bases and V by 3 bases; bases with no gene match: 2. Germline-derived CDR1 and CDR2 are GTSNPN and SVGIG (reference sequence). CDR3 loop: CAWSRQGNEKLFF. CDR3 bases: TGTGCCTGGAGCAGACAGGGTAATGAAAAACTGTTTTTT.

J is TRBJ2-7 and V is TRBV5-1, with 8 nucleotides matching TRBD1. V lost 6 bases, J lost 3 bases, and 11 bases stayed unmatched. Germline-derived CDR1 and CDR2 are SGHRS and YFSETQ. The CDR3 is 15 amino acids. The CDR3 DNA reads as TGCGCCAGCAAAATTTCCGGGACAGGACTCTACGAGCAGTACTTC. Translation gives CASKISGTGLYEQYF.

V is TRBV5-1 and J is TRBJ2-7, with 9 bases lining up with TRBD2. CDR1 is SGHRS and CDR2 is YFSETQ in the germline V gene. V shed 2 bases, J shed 4 bases, and the junction held 4 bases outside the gene matches. The length of the CDR3 is 14 residues. This chain's CDR3 is CASSFSGGGYEQYF. The CDR3 DNA follows: TGCGCCAGCAGCTTTAGCGGGGGTGGATACGAGCAGTACTTC.

This clone was seen just once. The V and J genes are TRBV7-3 and TRBJ2-1; D remains unclear. Germline values: CDR1 SGHTA, CDR2 FQGTGA. V was pared by 4 bases and J by 4 bases, with 17 bases between. The CDR3 extends over 16 amino acids. As DNA, the CDR3 is TGTGCCAGCAGCTCCACCCCCTTGGCGGTATACAATGAGCAGTTCTTC. Translation: CASSSTPLAVYNEQFF.

V usage is TRBV7-3 and J usage is TRBJ2-3; TRBD2 matches 11 bases. The CDR3 covers 14 residues. J gave up 5 bases and V 4 bases, and 2 bases lay outside the gene matches. Germline V gene lookup returns CDR1 SGHTA and CDR2 FQGTGA. CDR3 sequence: CASSYGTSGDTQYF. DNA of the CDR3: TGTGCCAGCAGCTACGGGACTAGCGGAGATACGCAGTATTTT.

The chain recombines TRBV5-4 with TRBJ1-1; D ambiguous. The V gene lost 1 base and the J gene lost 3 bases, with 13 bases spanning the gap. The CDR3 spans 15 residues. The V gene's germline CDR1 is SGHNT and CDR2 YYREEE (reference sequence). The DNA of the CDR3 is TGTGCCAGCAGCTTGCGAGTTCAAGCGGACACTGAAGCTTTCTTT. It yields the protein CASSLRVQADTEAFF.

This clone has just a few counts. The V and J genes are TRBV10-3 and TRBJ1-3; the D is unclear. Germline CDR1 ENHRY, CDR2 SYGVKD. The CDR3 has 14 residues. V was trimmed by 10 bases and J by 1 base, leaving 14 bases between them. The CDR3 is CASRGELSGNTIYF. Here the CDR3 DNA reads TGTGCCAGTCGTGGAGAACTTTCTGGAAACACCATATATTTT.

In nucleotides, the CDR3 is TGCGCCAGCAGCCGGGGAATAGCGGGGAGCAATGAGCAGTTCTTC. This sequence encodes CASSRGIAGSNEQFF. The chain employs TRBV4-1 and TRBJ2-1; 8 bases fit TRBD2. This CDR3 is built from 15 residues. The V gene's germline CDR1 is MGHRA and CDR2 YSYEKL. The J segment lost 6 bases and the V segment lost 4 bases, leaving 8 bases of the junction unmatched.

The rearrangement uses TRBV2 and TRBJ1-4, with 7 nucleotides matching TRBD1. Germline V CDR1 and CDR2: SNHLY, FYNNEI. V lost 6 bases, J lost 3 bases, and 4 bases stayed unmatched. The CDR3 sequence is 14 residues long. The CDR3 sequence is CASSDTGANEKLFF. Here the CDR3 DNA reads TGTGCCAGCAGCGACACAGGGGCTAATGAAAAACTGTTTTTT.

The chain couples TRBV5-1 to TRBJ2-5, with 7 bases aligning to TRBD1. Germline V gene sequence: CDR1 SGHRS, CDR2 YFSETQ. V was pared by 3 bases and J by 5 bases, with 10 bases of the junction left unmatched. CDR3 length: 15 residues. The CDR3 sequence: CASSSTGVGVETQYF. CDR3 sequence (DNA): TGCGCCAGCAGCTCCACAGGGGTCGGGGTGGAGACCCAGTACTTC.

V gene TRBV18 combines with J gene TRBJ2-7; 11 bases agree with TRBD1. Looked up from germline, CDR1 is KGHSH and CDR2 is LQKENI. The CDR3 contains 15 residues. The V and J ends lost 2 bases and 6 bases, in that order; junction bases with no gene match: 6. CDR3 residues: CASSPGTGGVSEQYF. Here the CDR3 DNA reads TGTGCCAGCTCACCAGGGACAGGGGGTGTCTCCGAGCAGTACTTC.

The genes are TRBV2 and TRBJ2-6, with a weak D call TRBD1 (6 bases). V was cut by 6 bases and J by 4 bases, with 13 bases left in between. The CDR3 runs to 15 residues. The germline V gene encodes CDR1 SNHLY and CDR2 FYNNEI. This CDR3 is CASSLGQPGANVLTF. CDR3 DNA sequence: TGTGCCAGCAGCCTAGGACAGCCCGGGGCCAACGTCCTGACTTTC. The full variable domain, completed using reference TRBV2 and TRBJ2-6, is EPEVTQTPSHQVTQMGQEVILRCVPISNHLYFYWYRQILGQKVEFLVSFYNNEISEKSEIFDDQFSVERPDGSNFTLKIRSTKLEDSAMYFCASSLGQPGANVLTFGAGSRLTVL.

The J gene is TRBJ1-2, the V gene TRBV6-5, with 10 nucleotides matching TRBD1. V shed 6 bases and J 10 bases; nucleotides not matched to a gene: 8. This CDR3 comprises 13 residues. Germline V CDR1 and CDR2: MNHEY, SVGAGI. The CDR3 region is CASSIGTGAAYTF. CDR3 nucleotides: TGTGCCAGCAGCATCGGGACAGGGGCCGCCTACACCTTC.

The CDR3 DNA follows: TGTGCCAGCAGTTTAGGCGCACAGGGTAATCAGCCCCAGCATTTT. Its translation: CASSLGAQGNQPQHF. The chain has TRBV27 and TRBJ1-5, with a weak D call TRBD1 (6 bases). The CDR3 runs 15 residues. V was trimmed by 2 bases and J by 4 bases, leaving 12 bases between them. Per the germline V gene, CDR1 is MNHEY and CDR2 is SMNVEV (reference sequence).

This chain links TRBV6-5 with TRBJ2-7; no definite D call. CDR1 and CDR2 (germline): MNHEY, SVGAGI. Trimming left V 6 bases short and J 0 bases short, with 9 bases between. This CDR3 comprises 13 residues. CDR3 coding DNA: TGTGCCAGCAGAGAGTCAAGCTCCTACGAGCAGTACTTC. As protein: CASRESSSYEQYF.